The 32 T cell receptor beta chains in this list originate from one sample, sequenced in a study of blood T cell repertoires in COVID-19. The table came from immunoSEQ multiplex PCR; TCRdb's copy has only in-frame clones and leaves some out. The data contain 150,000 to 200,000 clones, about 86% of them seen just once; the ten biggest clones take up around 13%. The specimen sequenced was peripheral blood. The receptors were gathered from a woman in her 70s with COVID-19, enrolled during active disease.

V gene TRBV5-1 combines with J gene TRBJ2-3; 8 nucleotides match TRBD2. Looked up from germline, CDR1 is SGHRS and CDR2 is YFSETQ. The V segment lost 1 base and the J segment 3 bases; nucleotides outside the gene matches: 1. The CDR3 consists of 14 residues. CDR3 protein: CASSLPSGTDTQYF. In DNA, the CDR3 is TGCGCCAGCAGCTTGCCTAGCGGGACAGATACGCAGTATTTT.

The CDR3 loop is CASSLSGHPEAFF. CDR3 nucleotide sequence: TGTGCCAGCAGCTTGTCTGGGCACCCCGAAGCTTTCTTT. This chain uses TRBV5-4 with TRBJ1-1, with D hard to call. CDR3 size: 13 residues. Germline CDR1 and CDR2: SGHNT and YYREEE (reference sequence). V was shortened by 1 base and J by 8 bases, with 12 bases between the two germline ends.

This clone was detected only a few times. The V call is TRBV12-3 or TRBV12-4, the J call TRBJ1-2; D is ambiguous. The CDR3 consists of 11 residues. V was clipped by 8 bases and J by 1 base, with 5 bases between them. The CDR3 DNA is TGTGCCAGCGCCGGTAACTATGGCTACACCTTC. Translation gives CASAGNYGYTF.

This chain links TRBV6-5 with TRBJ1-1, with no clear D. Germline CDR1 reads MNHEY; CDR2 reads SVGAGI. This CDR3 is built from 13 residues. With 6 bases removed from V and 0 bases from J, the gap between germline ends came to 8 bases. CDR3 protein: CASRRSMNTEAFF. CDR3 bases: TGTGCCAGCAGGCGGAGCATGAACACTGAAGCTTTCTTT.

The chain recombines TRBV19 with TRBJ1-5; a weak D match, TRBD1 (6 bases). Germline V gives CDR1 LNHDA, CDR2 SQIVND (reference sequence). V lost 3 bases and J lost 3, with 15 bases in between. The CDR3 loop spans 16 amino acids. CDR3: CASSIEGRGINQPQHF. The CDR3 DNA follows: TGTGCCAGTAGTATTGAGGGCAGGGGAATCAATCAGCCCCAGCATTTT.

The J gene is TRBJ1-5, the V gene TRBV5-1, with 8 bases aligning to TRBD1. The CDR3 is 15 residues long. Germline V gives CDR1 SGHRS, CDR2 YFSETQ. Losses at the gene ends were 0 bases for V and 3 bases for J; bases not matched to a gene: 2. CDR3 sequence reads: CASSLDRGSNQPQHF. The CDR3, as DNA: TGCGCCAGCAGCTTGGACAGGGGGTCCAATCAGCCCCAGCATTTT. Using reference TRBV5-1 and TRBJ1-5 for the parts outside the CDR3, the full variable domain is KAGVTQTPRYLIKTRGQQVTLSCSPISGHRSVSWYQQTPGQGLQFLFEYFSETQRNKGNFPGRFSGRQFSNSRSEMNVSTLELGDSALYLCASSLDRGSNQPQHFGDGTRLSIL.

The chain links TRBV14 to TRBJ2-1, with TRBD2 identical over 12 bases. The CDR3 spans 14 residues. Losses at the gene ends were 3 bases for V and 8 bases for J; bases not matched to a gene: 2. CDR1 SGHDN and CDR2 FVKESK come from the germline V gene. The CDR3 nucleotides are TGTGCCAGCAGCCACACTAGCGGGAGGCATGAGCAGTTCTTC. Its protein is CASSHTSGRHEQFF.

This rearrangement joins TRBV29-1 to TRBJ1-2; 11 positions match TRBD1. V lost 4 bases to trimming and J lost 3 bases; unmatched junction nucleotides: 10. CDR3 length: 16 amino acids. The germline V gene encodes CDR1 SQVTM and CDR2 ANQGSEA. The CDR3 protein is CSVAWGQGGNYYGYTF. The CDR3 nucleotides are TGCAGCGTTGCCTGGGGACAGGGGGGGAATTACTATGGCTACACCTTC.

The chain is built from TRBV12-3 or TRBV12-4 and TRBJ2-7; a weak D match, TRBD1 (5 bases). The V end lost 5 bases, the J end lost 2 bases, and 10 bases lay between the germline ends. This CDR3 spans 13 amino acids. Here the CDR3 DNA reads TGTGCCAGCAGTGTGACAGCAACCTACGAGCAGTACTTC. The encoded protein is CASSVTATYEQYF.

The chain combines TRBV11-2 with TRBJ2-7; D is unclear. V lost 1 base and J lost 5, with 12 bases in between. Germline CDR1 SGHAT, CDR2 FQNNGV. CDR3 length equals 14 residues. The DNA for the CDR3 is TGTGCCAGCAGCTTAGGGCAGACTCCTCACGAGCAGTACTTC. Protein: CASSLGQTPHEQYF.

The chain is built from TRBV9 and TRBJ2-7; 10 bases fit TRBD1. This CDR3 region has 14 residues. Trimming cost V 2 bases and J 5 bases; bases outside gene matches: 4. Germline CDR1 and CDR2: SGDLS and YYNGEE. The CDR3 loop reads CASSVGTGADEQYF. In DNA, the CDR3 is TGTGCCAGCAGCGTTGGGACAGGGGCTGACGAGCAGTACTTC.

This sequence joins TRBV20-1 and TRBJ2-1; perhaps TRBD1 as D (6 bases). Germline loops: CDR1 DFQATT, CDR2 SNEGSKA (reference sequence). The CDR3 runs 14 residues. Trimming shortened V by 3 bases and J by 3 bases, and 12 bases separated the two germline ends. For the CDR3, the DNA is TGCAGTGCTAGTACCGGGACAAACTACAATGAGCAGTTCTTC. This gives the protein CSASTGTNYNEQFF.

The rearrangement joins TRBV6-5 to TRBJ2-7; TRBD2 is a possible D gene (5 bases). Germline V lookup: CDR1 MNHEY, CDR2 SVGAGI. This CDR3 is 12 amino acids long. Between the trimmed V and J ends, which lost 10 bases and 3 bases, there was a span of 13 bases. CDR3 DNA: TGTGCCACCTTCGGGGTTTTCTACGAGCAGTACTTC. As protein: CATFGVFYEQYF.

The genes are TRBV7-3 and TRBJ1-1; D is uncertain. The ends were cut back, 0 bases at V and 4 bases at J, with 9 bases in the middle. The germline CDR1 and CDR2 sequences are SGHTA and FQGTGA. This CDR3 is 14 amino acids long. The CDR3: CASSLTSRSTEAFF. CDR3 in DNA: TGTGCCAGCAGCTTAACGTCTAGGAGCACTGAAGCTTTCTTT.

This rearrangement joins TRBV10-2 to TRBJ2-7; TRBD2 matches at 8 bases. V dropped 2 bases and J dropped 6; count of bases not matched to a gene: 18. The CDR3 covers 18 residues. The germline V gene encodes CDR1 WSHSY and CDR2 SAAADI. DNA of the CDR3: TGCGCCAGCAGTGAGAATCCCGGAGCGGGAGCAGTACAGGGCGAGCAGTACTTC. This encodes CASSENPGAGAVQGEQYF.

The chain has TRBV7-2 and TRBJ2-1; 7 bases fit TRBD2. Germline lookup yields CDR1 SGHTA and CDR2 FQGNSA. Losses at the gene ends were 5 bases for V and 9 bases for J; bases not matched to a gene: 13. This CDR3 region has 15 residues. CDR3 nucleotides: TGTGCCAGCAGCCTAGATGGACTAGTTGGGGGTGAGCAGTTCTTC. Its translation is CASSLDGLVGGEQFF.

The chain joins TRBV29-1 to TRBJ2-2, with D possibly matching TRBD1 (5 bases). Germline CDR1 SQVTM, CDR2 ANQGSEA. The CDR3 is made up of 14 amino acids. V was shortened by 3 bases and J by 1 base, with 9 bases between the two germline ends. The CDR3 DNA follows: TGCAGCGTTGAGTGGGGCTTGAACACCGGGGAGCTGTTTTTT. Its protein product is CSVEWGLNTGELFF.

The chain has TRBV4-3 and TRBJ2-7; 9 bases are a match to TRBD2. The CDR3 is made up of 15 amino acids. The V and J ends lost 1 base and 0 bases, in that order; junction bases with no gene match: 1. The germline V gene has CDR1 LGHNA and CDR2 YSLEER. The CDR3 region is CASSQGGGGSYEQYF. CDR3 nucleotide sequence: TGCGCCAGCAGCCAAGGCGGGGGGGGCTCCTACGAGCAGTACTTC.

V gene TRBV7-2 combines with J gene TRBJ1-6; D possibly corresponds to TRBD1 (5 bases). Germline V gene sequence: CDR1 SGHTA, CDR2 FQGNSA. This CDR3 comprises 16 residues. The V end was cut by 2 bases, the J end by 5 bases, with 13 bases between. This CDR3 reads CASSLSGAGNNSPLHF. CDR3 coding DNA: TGTGCCAGCAGCTTAAGTGGGGCAGGGAATAATTCACCCCTCCACTTT.

V gene TRBV29-1 combines with J gene TRBJ2-1, with TRBD2 identical over 10 bases. Germline CDR1 SQVTM, CDR2 ANQGSEA. This CDR3 spans 14 amino acids. V lost 8 bases and J lost 1; bases outside the gene matches: 5. CDR3 loop: CSLTSGISYNEQFF. The CDR3 DNA is TGCAGCCTTACTAGCGGGATTTCCTACAATGAGCAGTTCTTC.

V gene TRBV7-9 combines with J gene TRBJ1-6, with D uncertain. V was pared by 5 bases and J by 8 bases, with 22 bases between. In germline, CDR1 is SEHNR, CDR2 FQNEAQ (reference sequence). The CDR3 runs to 17 residues. In nucleotides, the CDR3 is TGTGCCAGCAGCCTAGGTAGATTGGGCCTGACGGATTCACCCCTCCACTTT. Its protein is CASSLGRLGLTDSPLHF.

The V call is TRBV29-1, the J call TRBJ2-7, with 10 positions matching TRBD2. The trim removed 1 base at V and 4 bases at J, leaving 4 bases unmatched. The CDR3 is 14 residues long. Germline CDR1 SQVTM, CDR2 ANQGSEA. CDR3 amino acids: CSVEVPSGRYEQYF. DNA for the CDR3: TGCAGCGTTGAAGTTCCTAGCGGGAGATACGAGCAGTACTTC.

The chain is built from TRBV3-1 (or the pseudogene TRBV3-2) and TRBJ2-1; D remains unclear. The germline gives CDR1 LGHDT, CDR2 YNNKEL (reference sequence). The ends were cut back, 0 bases at V and 0 bases at J, with 6 bases in the middle. The CDR3 runs to 15 residues. The DNA of the CDR3 is TGTGCCAGCAGCCAAGATTTAAACTCCTACAATGAGCAGTTCTTC. It specifies CASSQDLNSYNEQFF.

This chain connects TRBV7-9 to TRBJ1-2, with TRBD1 identical over 7 bases. The CDR3 consists of 15 residues. Germline-derived CDR1 and CDR2 are SEHNR and FQNEAQ (reference sequence). Unmatched junction bases numbered 2, after V lost 0 bases and J lost 1 base. CDR3 in DNA: TGTGCCAGCAGCTTAGCCGGGGACAGTAACTATGGCTACACCTTC. This encodes CASSLAGDSNYGYTF. Using reference TRBV7-9 and TRBJ1-2 for the parts outside the CDR3, the full variable domain is DTGVSQNPRHKITKRGQNVTFRCDPISEHNRLYWYRQTLGQGPEFLTYFQNEAQLEKSRLLSDRFSAERPKGSFSTLEIQRTEQGDSAMYLCASSLAGDSNYGYTFGSGTRLTVV.

The genes are TRBV19 and TRBJ1-1, with TRBD1 matching over 7 bases. The junction had 5 bases not matched to a gene; V was cut back by 3 bases and J by 4 bases. The CDR3 spans 14 residues. Per germline, CDR1 LNHDA and CDR2 SQIVND (reference sequence). The CDR3, as DNA: TGTGCCAGTAGTATGCGTCAGGGGGTCACTGAAGCTTTCTTT. This codes for CASSMRQGVTEAFF.

This clone was seen a few times. The rearrangement links TRBV9 to TRBJ1-4; D ambiguous. Germline V gene data show CDR1 as SGDLS and CDR2 as YYNGEE. The V and J ends lost 4 bases and 1 base respectively, with 20 bases between them. The CDR3 is made up of 18 amino acids. The CDR3 spells CASSSRPLYGKTNEKLFF. CDR3 bases: TGTGCCAGCAGCTCTCGTCCTTTATACGGGAAAACTAATGAAAAACTGTTTTTT.

The V and J genes are TRBV7-2 and TRBJ2-3, with 12 bases fitting TRBD2. Trimming removed 3 bases from V and 3 bases from J; junction bases left unmatched: 7. Germline values: CDR1 SGHTA, CDR2 FQGNSA. CDR3 length equals 17 residues. The CDR3 region is CASSFPLTSGRTDTQYF. As DNA, the CDR3 is TGTGCCAGCAGCTTCCCCCTGACTAGCGGGAGAACAGATACGCAGTATTTT.

This clone was detected only a few times. The chain carries TRBV5-6 and TRBJ2-1; the D is unclear. CDR1 is SGHDT and CDR2 is YYEEEE in the germline V gene. This CDR3 contains 12 residues. The germline V and J ends were trimmed by 0 bases and 6 bases, with 4 bases remaining between them. The CDR3 reads CASSLDSNEQFF. The CDR3 nucleotides read TGTGCCAGCAGCTTGGACAGCAATGAGCAGTTCTTC.

The chain carries TRBV9 and TRBJ2-5; 7 positions agree with TRBD2. CDR3 size: 14 residues. Germline trimming cut 0 bases from V and 7 bases from J; bases unmatched to any gene: 6. Germline V gene sequence: CDR1 SGDLS, CDR2 YYNGEE. DNA for the CDR3: TGTGCCAGCAGCGTAGTCTACGGGGAGGGGACCCAGTACTTC. Its translation is CASSVVYGEGTQYF.

V and J are TRBV5-6 and TRBJ1-3; 8 positions agree with TRBD1. Unmatched junction bases numbered 12, after V lost 4 bases and J lost 3 bases. Germline CDR1 reads SGHDT; CDR2 reads YYEEEE. This CDR3 spans 17 amino acids. The CDR3 spells CASSPGQGPLGGNTIYF. CDR3 sequence (DNA): TGTGCCAGCAGCCCAGGACAGGGTCCTTTGGGTGGAAACACCATATATTTT.

Here the CDR3 reads CASSLAVSPNEKLFF. For the CDR3, the DNA is TGTGCCAGCAGCTTAGCTGTCAGTCCTAATGAAAAACTGTTTTTT. The V call is TRBV7-2, the J call TRBJ1-4; D gene unclear. CDR1 and CDR2 from the germline V gene are SGHTA and FQGNSA. Trimming removed 0 bases at V and 3 bases at J, with 8 bases between. CDR3 size: 15 residues. The full variable domain, rest sourced from reference TRBV7-2 and TRBJ1-4, is GAGVSQSPSNKVTEKGKDVELRCDPISGHTALYWYRQSLGQGLEFLIYFQGNSAPDKSGLPSDRFSAERTGGSVSTLTIQRTQQEDSAVYLCASSLAVSPNEKLFFGSGTQLSVL.

This clone is a singleton in its sample. The chain couples TRBV19 to TRBJ1-1; no clear D. The CDR3 has 14 residues. V was pared by 8 bases and J by 5 bases, with 18 bases between. Germline CDR1 LNHDA, CDR2 SQIVND (reference sequence). Written as DNA, the CDR3 is TGTGCCAGTCACCCGGGGAAATTCGGAACTGAAGCTTTCTTT. It yields the protein CASHPGKFGTEAFF.